This TCR beta chain was identified during a study of memory B cells and T cells in multiple sclerosis. This clone was picked up a small number of times. Its antigen is not known. Germline lookup yields CDR1 MGHRA and CDR2 YSYEKL. V lost 1 base and J 0 bases, leaving 16 bases between the germline ends. The CDR3 totals 17 residues. The repertoire was sequenced with immunoSEQ multiplex PCR; TCRdb's copy has only in-frame clones and lacks some. Of over 35,000 clones detected, about four fifths appear once; the ten largest clones hold around 1.1%. Stimulus-free culture yielded autoproliferating CFSE-dim and non-proliferating CFSE-high T cells, each sequenced separately. Cultures began with about 50 million CFSE-labeled PBMCs, unstimulated for 7 days, with replicate wells pooled.

The specimen sequenced was PBMCs from blood kept in culture. This receptor was obtained from a human donor with multiple sclerosis. V and J are TRBV4-1 and TRBJ2-7; TRBD2 might be the D (5 bases). For the CDR3, the DNA is TGCGCCAGCAGCCAAGTGGAAGCCGGGGTGTCCTCCTACGAGCAGTACTTC. Translating it yields CASSQVEAGVSSYEQYF.